The clone carrying this TCR beta chain was observed many times. No antigen is known for it. This record comes from a study of CD8 T cells in ankylosing spondylitis. The CDR3 runs to 14 residues. Germline loops: CDR1 GTSNPN, CDR2 SVGIG (reference sequence). V dropped 2 bases and J dropped 2; count of bases not matched to a gene: 4. Molecular-barcoded quantitative 5'-RACE produced these TCR beta libraries. TCRdb fed the 5' RACE reads into MiXCR, producing one record per CDR3 protein. The sample has roughly 230,000 distinct CDR3 sequences, less than 9.5% seen once. Findings and caveats of the study: Disease-associated clonotypes exhibited CD8+ identity and were relatively infrequent in peripheral blood.

This chain joins TRBV30 and TRBJ2-3, with 7 bases matching TRBD1. This TCR derives from a female donor with ankylosing spondylitis or in good health (not recorded which). Sequencing was carried out using blood, either unsorted or a sorted T cell fraction (not recorded which). DNA of the CDR3: TGTGCCTGGAGTTGGGGACAGTACACAGATACGCAGTATTTT. The encoded protein is CAWSWGQYTDTQYF.